The rows below give T cell receptor beta chains drawn from one sample of a study of blood T cells in healthy people across ages. TCRdb redid the calling of the 5' RACE reads with MiXCR, one entry per CDR3 protein. This sample has under 800,000 distinct CDR3 sequences, with around 21% found just once. The sequencing sample was made of blood. All receptors come from a man between 65 and 80 years old in good health. The CDR3 runs from the conserved cysteine through the conserved F or W. The order of the fields is clone size, V gene, D gene, J gene, CDR3 DNA, CDR3 protein. D genes are given only for firm matches. Expanded clones are given a class, and other clones once, few, many or no size at all.

-	TRBV5-4	TRBD1	TRBJ2-7	TGTGCCAGCAGCTACGATGGGACAGGGGGCTACGAGCAGTACTTC	CASSYDGTGGYEQYF
once	TRBV27	TRBD1	TRBJ2-7	TGTGCCAGCACCGGGGACAGGGCGGAAGAGCAGTACTTC	CASTGDRAEEQYF
few	TRBV6-2/TRBV6-3	TRBD1	TRBJ1-1	TGTGCCACCGGACAGGGATTAGGTACTGAAGCTTTCTTT	CATGQGLGTEAFF
-	TRBV3-1	-	TRBJ2-7	TGTGCCAGCAGCCAAGGTAGAGGGGCAAACGAGCAGTACTTC	CASSQGRGANEQYF
-	TRBV10-3	TRBD2	TRBJ2-7	TGTGCCATCAGTGAGCCCCGTGCCGGACTAGCGGGGAAGCCCTACGAGCAGTACTTC	CAISEPRAGLAGKPYEQYF
-	TRBV5-1	-	TRBJ2-5	TGCGCCAGCAATCTGCGGGACGGCCAAGAGACCCAGTACTTC	CASNLRDGQETQYF
many	TRBV29-1	TRBD1	TRBJ2-3	TGCAGCCCCCTTAGGGGGCTTCAGGATACGCAGTATTTT	CSPLRGLQDTQYF
few	TRBV4-1	-	TRBJ1-4	TGCGCCAGCAGCCAAGTCAACACACCAACTAATGAAAAACTGTTTTTT	CASSQVNTPTNEKLFF
few	TRBV10-2	TRBD1	TRBJ1-1	TGCGCCAGCAGTGAGGCCTCGACAGGGAGAACTGAAGCTTTCTTT	CASSEASTGRTEAFF
few	TRBV7-8	-	TRBJ2-1	TGTGCCAGCAGCTTAATTGGAAGCTCCTACAATGAGCAGTTCTTC	CASSLIGSSYNEQFF
few	TRBV25-1	-	TRBJ2-7	TGTGCCAGCAGTGGAAACCTCGGACAAGGGCAGGGATACGAGCAGTACTTC	CASSGNLGQGQGYEQYF
-	TRBV18	TRBD1	TRBJ1-1	TGTGCCAGCTCACCTCGACAGGGTCAGAGCCTCGGCACTGAAGCTTTCTTT	CASSPRQGQSLGTEAFF
-	TRBV7-9	TRBD1	TRBJ1-3	TGTGCCAGCAGTCGTATGCGGGACAGAAGCTCTGGAAACACCATATATTTT	CASSRMRDRSSGNTIYF
few	TRBV28	-	TRBJ2-7	TGTGCCAGCAGTTTAGCCAGGGTTACCTACGAGCAGTACTTC	CASSLARVTYEQYF
-	TRBV20-1	TRBD1	TRBJ2-2	TGCAGTGCCCGAAGACCAGGGGGCATCGACACCGGGGAGCTGTTTTTT	CSARRPGGIDTGELFF
few	TRBV27	-	TRBJ1-1	TGTGCCAGCAGTTTGGTGTCCTCGAACACTGAAGCTTTCTTT	CASSLVSSNTEAFF
few	TRBV2	-	TRBJ1-6	TGTGCCAGCAGGGGGGGTACAACCCGGGGTTCACCCCTCCACTTT	CASRGGTTRGSPLHF
-	TRBV12-3/TRBV12-4	-	TRBJ2-3	TGTGCCAGCAGTTTAGAGCTCCTAGTAAGCACAGATACGCAGTATTTT	CASSLELLVSTDTQYF
-	TRBV19	-	TRBJ2-7	TGTGCCAGTAGTATTGGACAGTTTGAGTCCTACGAGCAGTACTTC	CASSIGQFESYEQYF
-	TRBV7-6	-	TRBJ1-1	TGTGCCAGCAGCTCAACAGGGCCTGAAGCTTTCTTT	CASSSTGPEAFF
-	TRBV4-3	TRBD1	TRBJ2-5	TGCGCCAGCAGCCAAGCTAGACAGGGAGAGACCCAGTACTTC	CASSQARQGETQYF
few	TRBV20-1	TRBD2	TRBJ2-7	TGCAGTGCTCCGGTCGGGGGAGGGCCCTACGAGCAGTACTTC	CSAPVGGGPYEQYF
few	TRBV7-9	-	TRBJ2-7	TGTGCCAGCAGCTTAGCGGAGGCAAGCTACGAGCAGTACTTC	CASSLAEASYEQYF
-	TRBV20-1	-	TRBJ1-3	TGCAGTGCTAGCGGGGGGCCGCGGTCTGGAAACACCATATATTTT	CSASGGPRSGNTIYF
few	TRBV20-1	-	TRBJ1-1	TGCAGTGCTAGAGGGCAAACCATGAACACTGAAGCTTTCTTT	CSARGQTMNTEAFF
-	TRBV2	TRBD2	TRBJ2-3	TGTGCCAGCAGTAAGGGACTAGCGCAGACAGATACGCAGTATTTT	CASSKGLAQTDTQYF
-	TRBV27	-	TRBJ2-2	TGTGCCAGCAGTTTGGCCGGGACAAGGTTGACCGGGGAGCTGTTTTTT	CASSLAGTRLTGELFF
-	TRBV18	-	TRBJ1-5	TGTGCCAGCTCACCAGGGGACGCCAATCAGCCCCAGCATTTT	CASSPGDANQPQHF
many	TRBV27	-	TRBJ1-4	TGTGCCAGCAGTGAGGGGAAGTGGGAAAAACTGTTTTTT	CASSEGKWEKLFF
few	TRBV6-1	TRBD2	TRBJ2-7	TGTGCCAGCAGTGTAGTGCGGGAGAGAGGAGAGCAGTACTTC	CASSVVRERGEQYF
many	TRBV6-2/TRBV6-3	-	TRBJ2-7	TGTGCCAGCAGTTACGGGCGTATCGAGCAGTACTTC	CASSYGRIEQYF
few	TRBV15	TRBD2	TRBJ2-4	TGTGCCACCAGCAGAGAGCCCCAGGCGGGAGCGAACATTCAGTACTTC	CATSREPQAGANIQYF
-	TRBV7-2	TRBD1	TRBJ2-7	TGTGCCAGCAGCTCCTGGGACAGGGGGAAGTACGAGCAGTACTTC	CASSSWDRGKYEQYF
-	TRBV28	TRBD2	TRBJ2-5	TGTGCCAGCAGTACTCGGGAGGAGTACCAAGAGGCCCAGTACTTC	CASSTREEYQEAQYF
-	TRBV20-1	TRBD2	TRBJ2-1	TGCAGTGCCGCAGGACTAGCGGGATTCAATGAGCAGTTCTTC	CSAAGLAGFNEQFF
few	TRBV20-1	TRBD2	TRBJ2-7	TGCAGTGCTAGAGATGCTAGCGGGAGCGTGTACGAGCAGTACTTC	CSARDASGSVYEQYF
-	TRBV3-1	-	TRBJ1-4	TGTGCCAGCAGCCAAGTATACAGAGCTAATGAAAAACTGTTTTTT	CASSQVYRANEKLFF
many	TRBV6-6	TRBD2	TRBJ2-7	TGTGCCAGCAGTTATCCGACTAGCGGGAGGTACGAGCAGTACTTC	CASSYPTSGRYEQYF
many	TRBV20-1	TRBD2	TRBJ2-7	TGCAGTGCCCGGACTAGCGGGAATGGGGGCTACGAGCAGTACTTC	CSARTSGNGGYEQYF
few	TRBV7-6	-	TRBJ2-7	TGTGCCAGCAGCTTAGCTTCGACAGCCTACGAGCAGTACTTC	CASSLASTAYEQYF
few	TRBV20-1	-	TRBJ2-7	TGCAGTGCTAGGGACAGACTATACGAGCAGTACTTC	CSARDRLYEQYF
many	TRBV5-1	TRBD1	TRBJ2-5	TGCGCCAGCAGCTGGACAGGGACCCAAGAGACCCAGTACTTC	CASSWTGTQETQYF
many	TRBV20-1	TRBD2	TRBJ2-3	TGCAGTGCTAGCTTAGCGGGTTTAGCAGATACGCAGTATTTT	CSASLAGLADTQYF
-	TRBV4-2	-	TRBJ1-2	TGTGCCAGCAGCCAGGATTTAGGGGGGGCCGTCGGCTACACCTTC	CASSQDLGGAVGYTF
few	TRBV12-3/TRBV12-4	-	TRBJ2-5	TGTGCCAGCAGTTGGCTCTCACGAGAGACCCAGTACTTC	CASSWLSRETQYF
few	TRBV6-1	-	TRBJ2-5	TGTGCCAGCAGTGGAGGATTAGCGGTTCTGTACCAAGAGACCCAGTACTTC	CASSGGLAVLYQETQYF
many	TRBV2	-	TRBJ2-7	TGTGCCAGCAGTACAGGGGTTCTGAGCGGGATCTCCTACGAGCAGTACTTC	CASSTGVLSGISYEQYF
few	TRBV4-1	TRBD1	TRBJ1-2	TGCGCCAGCAGCCAAGGGACAGGGGCCTATGGCTACACCTTC	CASSQGTGAYGYTF
-	TRBV7-9	-	TRBJ2-3	TGTGCCAGCCCACGCCCGGGGGATACGCAGTATTTT	CASPRPGDTQYF
-	TRBV5-1	-	TRBJ1-6	TGCGCCAGCAGCCCCGGGCAGGGCAGTTATAATTCACCCCTCCACTTT	CASSPGQGSYNSPLHF
-	TRBV7-2	TRBD1	TRBJ1-4	TGTGCCAGCAGCTCCTCCCGGGACAGGGGAACTAATGAAAAACTGGTTTTT	CASSSSRDRGTNEKLVF
once	TRBV5-5	-	TRBJ1-2	TGTGCCAGCAGCTACCTAGACGGGGGGAACTATGGCTATACCTTC	CASSYLDGGNYGYTF
few	TRBV6-2/TRBV6-3	-	TRBJ2-5	TGTGCCAGCACTCCAGTCTGGTCTAGCGTCGAAGAGACCCAGTACTTC	CASTPVWSSVEETQYF